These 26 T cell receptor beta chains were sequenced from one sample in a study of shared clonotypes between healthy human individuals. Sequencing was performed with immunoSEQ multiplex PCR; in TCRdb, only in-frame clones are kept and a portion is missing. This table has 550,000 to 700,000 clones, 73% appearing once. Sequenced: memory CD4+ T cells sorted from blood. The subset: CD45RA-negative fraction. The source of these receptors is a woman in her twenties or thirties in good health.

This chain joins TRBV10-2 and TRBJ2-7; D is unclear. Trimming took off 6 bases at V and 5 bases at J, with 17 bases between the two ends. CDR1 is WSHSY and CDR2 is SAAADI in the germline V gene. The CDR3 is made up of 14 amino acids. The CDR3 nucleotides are TGCGCCAGCAGAAGCATGGGGATCCTCCACGAGCAGTACTTC. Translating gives CASRSMGILHEQYF.

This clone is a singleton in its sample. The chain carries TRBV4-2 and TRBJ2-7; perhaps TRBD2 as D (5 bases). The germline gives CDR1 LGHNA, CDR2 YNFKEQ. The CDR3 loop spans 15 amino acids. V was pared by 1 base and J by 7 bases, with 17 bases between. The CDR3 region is CASSQVGSSGREQYF. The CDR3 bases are TGTGCCAGCAGCCAAGTGGGGAGCAGTGGGAGAGAGCAGTACTTC.

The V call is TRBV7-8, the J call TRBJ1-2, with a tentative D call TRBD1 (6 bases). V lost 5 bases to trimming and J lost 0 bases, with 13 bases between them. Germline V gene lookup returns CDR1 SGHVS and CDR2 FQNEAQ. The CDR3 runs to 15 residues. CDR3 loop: CASSETGGANYGYTF. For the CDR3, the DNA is TGTGCCAGCAGCGAGACAGGCGGAGCTAACTATGGCTACACCTTC.

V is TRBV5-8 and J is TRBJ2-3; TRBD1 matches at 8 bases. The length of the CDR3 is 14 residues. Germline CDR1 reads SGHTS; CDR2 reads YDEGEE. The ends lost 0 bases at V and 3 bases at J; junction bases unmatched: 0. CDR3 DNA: TGTGCCAGCAGCTTGGGGACAGGGACAGATACGCAGTATTTT. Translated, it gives CASSLGTGTDTQYF.

CDR3 loop: CASSLVPDTQYF. The CDR3 DNA sequence: TGTGCCAGCAGCTTAGTACCGGATACGCAGTATTTT. The chain is built from TRBV11-3 and TRBJ2-3; no reliable D call. Germline CDR1 is SGHNT and CDR2 is YENEEA. V was trimmed by 1 base and J by 6 bases, leaving 5 bases between them. The CDR3 has 12 amino acids.

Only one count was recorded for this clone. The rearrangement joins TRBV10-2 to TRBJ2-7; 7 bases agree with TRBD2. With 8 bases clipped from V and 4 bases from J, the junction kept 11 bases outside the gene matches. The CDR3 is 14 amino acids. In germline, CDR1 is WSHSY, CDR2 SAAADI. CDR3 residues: CASQIGTISYEQYF. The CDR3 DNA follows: TGCGCCAGCCAGATCGGGACTATTTCGTACGAGCAGTACTTC.

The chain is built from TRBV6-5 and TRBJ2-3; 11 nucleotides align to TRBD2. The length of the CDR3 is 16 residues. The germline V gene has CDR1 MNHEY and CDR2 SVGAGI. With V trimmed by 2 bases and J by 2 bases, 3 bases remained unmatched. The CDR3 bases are TGTGCCAGCAGTTACGCGGGACTAGCGGACACAGATACGCAGTATTTT. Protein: CASSYAGLADTDTQYF.

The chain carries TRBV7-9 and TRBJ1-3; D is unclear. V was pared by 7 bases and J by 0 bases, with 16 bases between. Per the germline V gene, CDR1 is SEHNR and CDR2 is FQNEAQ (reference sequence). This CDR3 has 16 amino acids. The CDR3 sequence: CASTPPGGDSGNTIYF. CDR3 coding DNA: TGTGCCAGCACCCCCCCAGGCGGTGACTCTGGAAACACCATATATTTT.

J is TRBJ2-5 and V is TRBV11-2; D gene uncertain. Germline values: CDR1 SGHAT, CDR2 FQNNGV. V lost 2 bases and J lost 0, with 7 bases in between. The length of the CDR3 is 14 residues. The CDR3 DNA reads TGTGCCAGCAGCTTATCCAGGCACCAAGAGACCCAGTACTTC. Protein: CASSLSRHQETQYF.

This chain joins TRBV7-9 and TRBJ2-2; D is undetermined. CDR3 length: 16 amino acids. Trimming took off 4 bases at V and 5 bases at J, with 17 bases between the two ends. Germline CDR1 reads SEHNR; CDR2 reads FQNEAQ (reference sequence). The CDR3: CASSSPGWVGTGELFF. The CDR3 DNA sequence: TGTGCCAGCAGCTCGCCCGGTTGGGTGGGTACCGGGGAGCTGTTTTTT.

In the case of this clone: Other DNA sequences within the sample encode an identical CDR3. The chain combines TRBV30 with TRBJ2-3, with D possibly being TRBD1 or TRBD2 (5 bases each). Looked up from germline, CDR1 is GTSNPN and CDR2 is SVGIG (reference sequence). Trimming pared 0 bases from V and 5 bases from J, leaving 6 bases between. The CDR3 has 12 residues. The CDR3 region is CAWSVGGDTQYF. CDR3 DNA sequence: TGTGCCTGGAGTGTTGGGGGAGATACGCAGTATTTT.

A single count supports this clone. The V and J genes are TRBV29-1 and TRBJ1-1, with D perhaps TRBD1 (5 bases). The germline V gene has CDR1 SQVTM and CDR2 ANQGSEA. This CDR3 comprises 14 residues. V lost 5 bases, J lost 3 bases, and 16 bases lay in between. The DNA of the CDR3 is TGCAGCGTTCAGACCGGGACGGTTTACACTGAAGCTTTCTTT. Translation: CSVQTGTVYTEAFF.

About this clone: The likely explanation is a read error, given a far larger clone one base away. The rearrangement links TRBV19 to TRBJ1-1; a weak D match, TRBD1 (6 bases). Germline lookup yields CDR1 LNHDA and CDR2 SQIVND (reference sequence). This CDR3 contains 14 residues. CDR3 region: CASRPHRVNTETFF. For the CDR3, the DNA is TGTGCCAGTAGGCCGCACAGGGTGAACACTGAAACTTTCTTT. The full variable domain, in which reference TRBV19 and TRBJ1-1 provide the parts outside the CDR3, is DGGITQSPKYLFRKEGQNVTLSCEQNLNHDAMYWYRQDPGQGLRLIYYSQIVNDFQKGDIAEGYSVSREKKESFPLTVTSAQKNPTAFYLCASRPHRVNTETFFGQGTRLTVV.

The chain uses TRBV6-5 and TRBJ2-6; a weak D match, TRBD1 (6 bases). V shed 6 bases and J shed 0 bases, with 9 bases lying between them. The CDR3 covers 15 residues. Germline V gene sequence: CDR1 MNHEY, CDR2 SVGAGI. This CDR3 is CASRQGGSGANVLTF. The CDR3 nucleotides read TGTGCCAGCAGACAAGGGGGCTCTGGGGCCAACGTCCTGACTTTC.

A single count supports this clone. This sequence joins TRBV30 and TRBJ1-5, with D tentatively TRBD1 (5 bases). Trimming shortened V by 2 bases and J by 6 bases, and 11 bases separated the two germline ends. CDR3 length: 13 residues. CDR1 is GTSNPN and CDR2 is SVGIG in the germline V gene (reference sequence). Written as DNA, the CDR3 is TGTGCCTGGAGTTTAGGGGAGGGTCAGCCCCAGCATTTT. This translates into CAWSLGEGQPQHF.

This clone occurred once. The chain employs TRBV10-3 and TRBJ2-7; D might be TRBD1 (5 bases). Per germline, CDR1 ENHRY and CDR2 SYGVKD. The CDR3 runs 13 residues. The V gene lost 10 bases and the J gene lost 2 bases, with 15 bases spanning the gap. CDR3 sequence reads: CASRSTDTYEQYF. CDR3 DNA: TGTGCCAGCAGGTCGACGGACACCTACGAGCAGTACTTC.

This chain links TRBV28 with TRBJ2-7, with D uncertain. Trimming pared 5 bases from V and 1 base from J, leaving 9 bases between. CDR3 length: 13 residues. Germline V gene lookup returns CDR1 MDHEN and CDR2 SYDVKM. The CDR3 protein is CASSPDASYEQYF. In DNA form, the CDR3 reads TGTGCCAGCAGTCCGGACGCGTCCTACGAGCAGTACTTC.

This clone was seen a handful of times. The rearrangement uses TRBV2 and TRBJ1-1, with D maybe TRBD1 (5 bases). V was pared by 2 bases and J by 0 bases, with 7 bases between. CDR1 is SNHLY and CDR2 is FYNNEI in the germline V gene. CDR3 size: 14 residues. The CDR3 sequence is CASSENRMNTEAFF. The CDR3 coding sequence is TGTGCCAGCAGTGAAAACAGGATGAACACTGAAGCTTTCTTT.

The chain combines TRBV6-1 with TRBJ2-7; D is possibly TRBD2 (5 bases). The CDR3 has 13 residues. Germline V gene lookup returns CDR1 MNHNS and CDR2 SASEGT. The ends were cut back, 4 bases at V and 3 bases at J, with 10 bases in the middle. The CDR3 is CASSVRGNYEQYF. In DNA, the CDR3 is TGTGCCAGCAGTGTTCGGGGAAACTACGAGCAGTACTTC.

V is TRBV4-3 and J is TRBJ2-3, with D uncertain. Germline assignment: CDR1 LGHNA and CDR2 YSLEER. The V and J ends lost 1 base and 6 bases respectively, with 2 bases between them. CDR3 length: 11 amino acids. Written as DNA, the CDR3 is TGCGCCAGCAGCCAAGTGGATACGCAGTATTTT. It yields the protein CASSQVDTQYF.

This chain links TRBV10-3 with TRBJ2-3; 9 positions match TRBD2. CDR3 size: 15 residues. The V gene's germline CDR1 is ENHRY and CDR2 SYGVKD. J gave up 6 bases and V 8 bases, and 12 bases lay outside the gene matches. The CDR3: CAISSREGEGDTQYF. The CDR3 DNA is TGTGCCATCTCCTCGCGGGAGGGGGAAGGGGATACGCAGTATTTT.

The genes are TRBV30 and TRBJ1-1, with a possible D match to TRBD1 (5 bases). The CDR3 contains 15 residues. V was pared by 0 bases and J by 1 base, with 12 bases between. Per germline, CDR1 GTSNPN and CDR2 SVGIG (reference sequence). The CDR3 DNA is TGTGCCTGGAGTGTTACTGGGGCAGAGAACACTGAAGCTTTCTTT. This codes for CAWSVTGAENTEAFF.

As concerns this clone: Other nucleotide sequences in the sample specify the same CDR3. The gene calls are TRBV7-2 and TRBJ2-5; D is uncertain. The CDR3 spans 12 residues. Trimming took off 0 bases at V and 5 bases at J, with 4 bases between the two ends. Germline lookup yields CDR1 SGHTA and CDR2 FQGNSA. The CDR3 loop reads CASSLAGETQYF. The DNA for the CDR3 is TGTGCCAGCAGCTTAGCGGGGGAGACCCAGTACTTC. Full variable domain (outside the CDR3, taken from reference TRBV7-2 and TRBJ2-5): GAGVSQSPSNKVTEKGKDVELRCDPISGHTALYWYRQSLGQGLEFLIYFQGNSAPDKSGLPSDRFSAERTGGSVSTLTIQRTQQEDSAVYLCASSLAGETQYFGPGTRLLVL.

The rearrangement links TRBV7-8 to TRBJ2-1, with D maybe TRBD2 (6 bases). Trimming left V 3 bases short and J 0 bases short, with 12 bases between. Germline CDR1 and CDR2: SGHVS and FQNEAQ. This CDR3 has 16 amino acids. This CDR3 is CASSFDSGSSYNEQFF. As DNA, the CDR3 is TGTGCCAGCAGCTTCGATAGCGGCAGCTCCTACAATGAGCAGTTCTTC.

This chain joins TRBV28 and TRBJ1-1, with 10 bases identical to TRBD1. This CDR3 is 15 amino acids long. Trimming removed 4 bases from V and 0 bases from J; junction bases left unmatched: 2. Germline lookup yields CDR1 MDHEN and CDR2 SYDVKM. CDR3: CASSSGQGLNTEAFF. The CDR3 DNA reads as TGTGCCAGCAGTTCGGGACAGGGGCTGAACACTGAAGCTTTCTTT.

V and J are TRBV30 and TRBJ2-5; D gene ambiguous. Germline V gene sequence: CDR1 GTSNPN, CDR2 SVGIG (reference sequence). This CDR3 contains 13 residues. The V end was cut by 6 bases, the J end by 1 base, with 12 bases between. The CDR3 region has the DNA TGTGCCTGTTCCCGGGCCGGCCAAGAGACCCAGTACTTC. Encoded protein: CACSRAGQETQYF.